This TCR beta chain was recovered during a study of blood T cell repertoires in COVID-19. Study background: COVID-19 samples collected from the United States, Italy and Spain covered acute and convalescent phases. T cells, B-cell-depleted T cells, or PBMCs provided the cDNA or gDNA that served as material.

Recruits, aged roughly 18 to 95 years, lived in 24 US areas. Per the original methods: Amplified reference gene primers provided the basis for estimating nucleated cell counts. Profiled with immunoSEQ multiplex PCR; TCRdb holds only in-frame clones, not every one. V and J calls plus clone size are reproduced from that table; the DNA served to infer D and trimming. The sample shows about 140,000 clones, 84% of them seen only once. The germline CDR1 and CDR2 sequences are MNHEY and SMNVEV (reference sequence). V dropped 4 bases and J dropped 3; count of bases not matched to a gene: 13. This CDR3 has 17 amino acids.

Input material: PBMCs or T cells enriched from blood (not recorded which). This chain uses TRBV27 with TRBJ2-3, with TRBD2 identical over 7 bases. The TCR originated in a woman between 50 and 59 years old with acute COVID-19. Here the CDR3 reads CASSSLAARWVTDTQYF. For the CDR3, the DNA is TGTGCCAGCAGTTCGCTAGCGGCGCGGTGGGTGACAGATACGCAGTATTTT.